A selection of T cell receptor beta chains follows, all from one sample in a study of cytomegalovirus exposure and HLA in healthy donors. Sequencing was performed with immunoSEQ multiplex PCR; in TCRdb, only in-frame clones are kept and a portion is missing. The sample records about 160,000 clones, 75% to 90% being singletons. Material: PBMCs. The receptors originated from a woman under 30 in good health and CMV-seronegative. CDR3s include the opening cysteine and the closing phenylalanine or tryptophan. A D gene is named only where the DNA matches it firmly. A clone size is listed for some rows: how often the clone was seen (once, few, many), or a class if it is expanded.

d_gene: NA
j_gene: TRBJ2-7
v_gene: TRBV29-1
abundance: NA
CDR3nt: TGCAGCGTTGAAGTCGTCGGGGGAGAGCAGTACTTC
CDR3aa: CSVEVVGGEQYF

d_gene: NA
j_gene: TRBJ1-5
v_gene: TRBV13
abundance: few
CDR3nt: TGTGCCAGCAGCTTAGGGGGCAGATCAAATCAGCCCCAGCATTTT
CDR3aa: CASSLGGRSNQPQHF

d_gene: NA
j_gene: TRBJ2-1
v_gene: TRBV5-6
abundance: NA
CDR3nt: TGTGCCAGCAGCTTCAGCAGGGAGCAGTTCTTC
CDR3aa: CASSFSREQFF

d_gene: NA
j_gene: TRBJ1-5
v_gene: TRBV27
abundance: NA
CDR3nt: TGTGCCAGCAGTTTCTCGGGGTGGGATCAGCCCCAGCATTTT
CDR3aa: CASSFSGWDQPQHF

d_gene: NA
j_gene: TRBJ1-5
v_gene: TRBV2
abundance: NA
CDR3nt: TGTGCCAGCTCCCTCGATCAGCCCCAGCATTTT
CDR3aa: CASSLDQPQHF

d_gene: TRBD1
j_gene: TRBJ1-1
v_gene: TRBV5-1
abundance: NA
CDR3nt: TGCGCCAGCAGCTTGCAGGGGGCGCCCGACACTGAAGCTTTCTTT
CDR3aa: CASSLQGAPDTEAFF

d_gene: NA
j_gene: TRBJ2-1
v_gene: TRBV27
abundance: NA
CDR3nt: TGTGCCAGCAGCCCCTTGGGAGCGATAAACTACAATGAGCAGTTCTTC
CDR3aa: CASSPLGAINYNEQFF

d_gene: NA
j_gene: TRBJ1-1
v_gene: TRBV5-1
abundance: NA
CDR3nt: TGCGCCAGCCAGGAAGTGCCGTCGTCTTATGTCAAAGCTTTCTTT
CDR3aa: CASQEVPSSYVKAFF

d_gene: TRBD2
j_gene: TRBJ2-7
v_gene: TRBV19
abundance: NA
CDR3nt: TGTGCCAGTAGTAAAGGCGGGAGGCCCTCCTACGAGCAGTACTTC
CDR3aa: CASSKGGRPSYEQYF

d_gene: NA
j_gene: TRBJ2-6
v_gene: TRBV19
abundance: NA
CDR3nt: TGTGCCAGTAGTATAGGCGTGCCTGGGGCCAACGTCCTGACTTTC
CDR3aa: CASSIGVPGANVLTF

d_gene: NA
j_gene: TRBJ2-2
v_gene: TRBV5-1
abundance: NA
CDR3nt: TGCGCCAGCAGCTTAAGTCAGGGCGGCACCGGGGAGCTGTTTTTT
CDR3aa: CASSLSQGGTGELFF

d_gene: TRBD2
j_gene: TRBJ2-3
v_gene: TRBV5-1
abundance: NA
CDR3nt: TGCGCCAGCAGCTTGGTGCTTAGCGGGAGCACAGATACGCAGTATTTT
CDR3aa: CASSLVLSGSTDTQYF

d_gene: TRBD2
j_gene: TRBJ2-1
v_gene: TRBV6-5
abundance: NA
CDR3nt: TGTGCCAGCAGTTACTCCAGCGGGGGGGCCTCTGAGCAGTTCTTC
CDR3aa: CASSYSSGGASEQFF

d_gene: NA
j_gene: TRBJ1-2
v_gene: TRBV6-5
abundance: NA
CDR3nt: TGTGCCAGCAGTAGTACATCCTATGGCTACACCTTC
CDR3aa: CASSSTSYGYTF